This TCR beta chain emerged from a study of T cell changes during pregnancy in multiple sclerosis. Some clones are missing from TCRdb's copy, which holds only in-frame ones; the method was immunoSEQ multiplex PCR. The data show around 60,000 clones, roughly 90% seen once. The germline V gene has CDR1 LNHNV and CDR2 YYDKDF (reference sequence). V lost 4 bases to trimming and J lost 3 bases; unmatched junction nucleotides: 17. The CDR3 is 18 residues long. The material sequenced was peripheral blood, taken in the second trimester of pregnancy. The chain uses TRBV15 and TRBJ2-7, with 8 positions matching TRBD2. The TCR sequence derives from a female donor in good health, enrolled as a control in a pregnancy study. CDR3 sequence (DNA): TGTGCCACCAGCACTAGATCTCTGAGGGTAGCGGGACGCTACGAGCAGTACTTC. Translation gives CATSTRSLRVAGRYEQYF.